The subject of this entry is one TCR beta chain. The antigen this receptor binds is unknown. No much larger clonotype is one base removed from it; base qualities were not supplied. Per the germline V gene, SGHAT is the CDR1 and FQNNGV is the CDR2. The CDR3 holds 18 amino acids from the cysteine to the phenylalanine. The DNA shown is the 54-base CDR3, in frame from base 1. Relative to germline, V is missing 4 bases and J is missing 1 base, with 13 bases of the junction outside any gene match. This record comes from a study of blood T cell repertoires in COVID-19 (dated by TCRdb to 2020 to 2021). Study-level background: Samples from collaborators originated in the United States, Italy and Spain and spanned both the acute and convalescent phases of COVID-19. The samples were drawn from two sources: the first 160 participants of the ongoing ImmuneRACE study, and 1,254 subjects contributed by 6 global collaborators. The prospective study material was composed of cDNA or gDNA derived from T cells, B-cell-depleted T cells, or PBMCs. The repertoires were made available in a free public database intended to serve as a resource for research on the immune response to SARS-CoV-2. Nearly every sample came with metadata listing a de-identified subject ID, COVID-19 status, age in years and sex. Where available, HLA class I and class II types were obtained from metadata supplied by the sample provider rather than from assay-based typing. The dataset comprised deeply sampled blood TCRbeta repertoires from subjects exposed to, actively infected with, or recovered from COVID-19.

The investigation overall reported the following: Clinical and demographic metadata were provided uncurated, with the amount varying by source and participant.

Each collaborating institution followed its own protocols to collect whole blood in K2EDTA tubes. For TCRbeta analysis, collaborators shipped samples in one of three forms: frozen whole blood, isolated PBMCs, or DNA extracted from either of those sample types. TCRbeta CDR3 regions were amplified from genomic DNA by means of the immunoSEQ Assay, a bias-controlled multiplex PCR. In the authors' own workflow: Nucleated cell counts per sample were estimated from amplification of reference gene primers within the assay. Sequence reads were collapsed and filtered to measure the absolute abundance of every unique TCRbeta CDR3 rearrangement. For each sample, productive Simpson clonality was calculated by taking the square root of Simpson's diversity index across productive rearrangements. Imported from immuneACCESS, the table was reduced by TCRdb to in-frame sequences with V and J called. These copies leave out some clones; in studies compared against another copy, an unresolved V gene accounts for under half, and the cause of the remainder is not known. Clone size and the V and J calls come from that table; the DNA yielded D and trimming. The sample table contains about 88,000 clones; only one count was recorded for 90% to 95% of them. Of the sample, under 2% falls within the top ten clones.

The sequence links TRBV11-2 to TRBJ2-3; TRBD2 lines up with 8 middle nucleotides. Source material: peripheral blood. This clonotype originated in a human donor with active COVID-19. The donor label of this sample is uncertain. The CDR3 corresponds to CASSSRGGLFRGTDTQYF. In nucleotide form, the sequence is TGTGCCAGCAGCTCTCGGGGGGGCTTATTCCGTGGCACAGATACGCAGTATTTT.